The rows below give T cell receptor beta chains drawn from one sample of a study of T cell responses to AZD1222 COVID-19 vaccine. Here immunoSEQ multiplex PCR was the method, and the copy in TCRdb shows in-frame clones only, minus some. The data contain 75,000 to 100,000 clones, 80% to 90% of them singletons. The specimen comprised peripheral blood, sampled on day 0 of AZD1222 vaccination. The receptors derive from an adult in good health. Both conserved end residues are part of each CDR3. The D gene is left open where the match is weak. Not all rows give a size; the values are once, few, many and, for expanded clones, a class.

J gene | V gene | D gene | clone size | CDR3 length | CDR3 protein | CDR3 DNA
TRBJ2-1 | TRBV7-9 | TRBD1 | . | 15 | CASSFQGQKYNEQFF | TGTGCCAGCAGCTTCCAGGGACAGAAATACAATGAGCAGTTCTTC
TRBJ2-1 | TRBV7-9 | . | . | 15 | CASSPPGGPYNEQFF | TGTGCCAGCAGCCCCCCCGGCGGGCCCTACAATGAGCAGTTCTTC
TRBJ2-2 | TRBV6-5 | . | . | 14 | CASSYTGGTGELFF | TGTGCCAGCAGTTACACCGGAGGGACCGGGGAGCTGTTTTTT
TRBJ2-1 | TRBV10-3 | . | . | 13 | CAISESDYNEQFF | TGTGCCATCAGTGAGTCGGATTACAATGAGCAGTTCTTC
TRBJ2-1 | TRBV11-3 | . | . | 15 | CASSPSPGPQWEQFF | TGTGCCAGCAGCCCCTCCCCGGGTCCACAATGGGAGCAGTTCTTC
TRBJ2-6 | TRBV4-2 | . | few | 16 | CASSQEGVGGANVLTF | TGTGCCAGCAGCCAAGAAGGGGTAGGTGGGGCCAACGTCCTGACTTTC
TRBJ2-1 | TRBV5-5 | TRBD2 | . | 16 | CASSLTLAGGQGEQFF | TGTGCCAGCAGCTTGACCCTAGCGGGGGGGCAGGGTGAGCAGTTCTTC
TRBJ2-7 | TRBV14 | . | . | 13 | CASSQTNSYEQYF | TGTGCCAGCAGCCAGACTAACTCCTACGAGCAGTACTTC
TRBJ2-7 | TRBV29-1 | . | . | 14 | CSVVPDGGGYEQYF | TGCAGCGTTGTCCCGGACGGGGGTGGGTACGAGCAGTACTTC
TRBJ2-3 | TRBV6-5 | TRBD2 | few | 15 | CASTEVAGGTDTQYF | TGTGCCAGCACCGAAGTAGCGGGGGGCACAGATACGCAGTATTTT
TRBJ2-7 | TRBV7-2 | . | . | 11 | CASSPGVKQYF | TGTGCCAGCAGCCCGGGGGTCAAGCAGTACTTC
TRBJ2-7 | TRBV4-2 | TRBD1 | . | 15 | CASSQPPNRGGEQYF | TGTGCCAGCAGCCAGCCCCCTAACAGGGGCGGGGAGCAGTACTTC
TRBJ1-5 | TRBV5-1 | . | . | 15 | CASSFDTGSNQPQHF | TGCGCCAGCAGCTTTGACACAGGTTCTAATCAGCCCCAGCATTTT
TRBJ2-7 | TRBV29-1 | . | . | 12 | CSVRWTPYEQYF | TGCAGCGTTCGGTGGACTCCCTACGAGCAGTACTTC
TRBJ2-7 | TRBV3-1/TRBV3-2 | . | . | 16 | CASSQLPTGLAYEQYF | TGTGCCAGCAGCCAACTCCCGACAGGTTTGGCCTACGAGCAGTACTTC
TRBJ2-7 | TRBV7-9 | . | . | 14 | CASSPRGKHYEQYF | TGTGCCAGCAGCCCCCGAGGGAAGCACTACGAGCAGTACTTC
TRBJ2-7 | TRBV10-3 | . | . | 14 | CAIKGDGGAYEQYF | TGTGCCATCAAGGGTGATGGAGGGGCCTACGAGCAGTACTTC
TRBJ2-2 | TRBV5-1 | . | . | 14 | CASSLVRPPGELFF | TGCGCCAGCAGCTTGGTCCGGCCGCCCGGGGAGCTGTTTTTT
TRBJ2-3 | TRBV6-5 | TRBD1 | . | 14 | CASRTTGGPDTQYF | TGTGCCAGCAGGACGACAGGGGGCCCAGATACGCAGTATTTT
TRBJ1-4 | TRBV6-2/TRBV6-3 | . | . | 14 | CASSEISTNEKLFF | TGTGCCAGCAGCGAGATCTCAACTAATGAAAAACTGTTTTTT
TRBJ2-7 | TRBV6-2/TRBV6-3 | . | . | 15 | CASSEDSATFYEQYF | TGTGCCAGCAGTGAGGACAGTGCCACCTTCTACGAGCAGTACTTC
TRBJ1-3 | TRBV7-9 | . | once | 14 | CASSAGGQGNTIYF | TGTGCCAGCAGCGCCGGAGGGCAGGGAAACACCATATATTTT
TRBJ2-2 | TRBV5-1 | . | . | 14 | CASSPTPGTGELFF | TGCGCCAGCAGCCCCACGCCAGGGACCGGGGAGCTGTTTTTT
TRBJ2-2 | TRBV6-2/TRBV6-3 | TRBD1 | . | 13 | CASSFQGAGELFF | TGTGCCAGCAGTTTTCAGGGGGCCGGGGAGCTGTTTTTT
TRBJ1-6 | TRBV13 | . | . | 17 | CASSVMLRAKPGSPLHF | TGTGCCAGCAGTGTAATGTTACGGGCCAAACCAGGTTCACCCCTCCACTTT
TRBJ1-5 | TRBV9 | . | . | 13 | CASSPDPNQPQHF | TGTGCCAGCAGCCCCGATCCAAATCAGCCCCAGCATTTT
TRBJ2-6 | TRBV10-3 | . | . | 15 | CAITGGGPGANVLTF | TGTGCCATCACCGGTGGGGGGCCTGGGGCCAACGTCCTGACTTTC
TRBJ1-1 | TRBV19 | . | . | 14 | CASSADRTDTEAFF | TGTGCCAGTAGCGCGGACAGAACCGACACTGAAGCTTTCTTT
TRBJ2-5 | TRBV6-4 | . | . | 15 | CASSDGGRRKETQYF | TGTGCCAGCAGTGACGGGGGGCGGCGAAAAGAGACCCAGTACTTC
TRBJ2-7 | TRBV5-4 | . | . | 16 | CASSPTPGRTNYEQYF | TGTGCCAGCAGCCCTACCCCCGGACGGACGAACTACGAGCAGTACTTC
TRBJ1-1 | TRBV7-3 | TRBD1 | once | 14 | CASSYGQGNTEAFF | TGTGCCAGCAGCTACGGACAGGGGAACACTGAAGCTTTCTTT
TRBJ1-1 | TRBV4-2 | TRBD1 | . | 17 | CASSPGAGDRTNTEAFF | TGTGCCAGCAGCCCGGGGGCCGGGGACAGGACGAACACTGAAGCTTTCTTT
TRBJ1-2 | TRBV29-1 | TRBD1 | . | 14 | CSVVGTGGIYGYTF | TGCAGCGTTGTCGGGACAGGGGGGATCTATGGCTACACCTTC
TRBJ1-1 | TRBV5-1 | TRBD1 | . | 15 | CASSLDRGMNTEAFF | TGCGCCAGCAGCCTTGACAGGGGAATGAACACTGAAGCTTTCTTT
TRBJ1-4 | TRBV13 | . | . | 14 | CASSLGRRDGKLFF | TGTGCCAGCAGCTTAGGCCGGAGGGATGGAAAACTGTTTTTT
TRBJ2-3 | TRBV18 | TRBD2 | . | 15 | CASSPPGGGKDTQYF | TGTGCCAGCTCACCACCGGGCGGGGGGAAGGATACGCAGTATTTT
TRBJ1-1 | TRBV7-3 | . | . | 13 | CASSPQGNTEAFF | TGTGCCAGCAGCCCACAGGGTAACACTGAAGCTTTCTTT
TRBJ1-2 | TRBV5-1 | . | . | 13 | CASKSISDYGYTF | TGCGCCAGCAAATCTATTAGTGACTATGGCTACACCTTC
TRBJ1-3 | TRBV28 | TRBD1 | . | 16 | CASSFDETGYGNTIYF | TGTGCCAGCAGTTTTGATGAGACAGGGTACGGAAACACCATATATTTT
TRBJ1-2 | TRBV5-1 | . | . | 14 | CASSLGTVNYGYTF | TGCGCCAGCAGCTTGGGAACGGTTAACTATGGCTACACCTTC
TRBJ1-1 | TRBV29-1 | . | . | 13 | CSVGGTGFVEAFF | TGCAGCGTTGGAGGGACGGGCTTTGTTGAAGCTTTCTTT
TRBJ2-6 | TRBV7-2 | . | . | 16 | CASSLVLITGANVLTF | TGTGCCAGCAGCTTAGTATTGATTACCGGGGCCAACGTCCTGACTTTC
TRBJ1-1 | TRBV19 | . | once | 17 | CASSRGQGRGFDTEAFF | TGTGCCAGTAGTAGGGGTCAGGGTAGGGGTTTCGACACTGAAGCTTTCTTT
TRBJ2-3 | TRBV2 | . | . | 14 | CASSGETSTDTQYF | TGTGCCAGCAGTGGGGAGACTAGCACAGATACGCAGTATTTT
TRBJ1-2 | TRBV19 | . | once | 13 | CASSGIDNYGYTF | TGTGCCAGTAGTGGCATAGATAACTATGGCTACACCTTC
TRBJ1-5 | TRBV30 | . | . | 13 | CAWSSAFDQPQHF | TGTGCCTGGAGCTCGGCCTTCGATCAGCCCCAGCATTTT